This T cell receptor (beta chain) was retrieved from a study of T cells in Graves' hyperthyroidism and ophthalmopathy. Only a few counts were recorded for this clonotype. Its specificity is not known. Study outcomes and limitations: Ophthalmopathy cases were set apart from stable hyperthyroidism by a 13 V-J model. Expanded thyroid clonotypes (above 0.001) were mostly also found in blood.

Using around 10 ml of fresh peripheral blood, PBMCs were prepared. The CDR3 has 15 residues. The V gene's germline CDR1 is DFQATT and CDR2 SNEGSKA (reference sequence). V trimming: 0 bases; J trimming: 9 bases; junction bases outside the gene matches: 7. RNA transcripts gave rise to amplified TCR beta CDR3 regions. The HTBI primer set served for first-round RT-PCR of the TCR CDR3. MiXCR, run by TCRdb on the multiplex PCR reads, gives a single entry per CDR3 protein. Here the sample spans about 500,000 distinct CDR3 sequences, approximately 17% being singletons. V gene TRBV20-1 combines with J gene TRBJ2-1, with 11 bases fitting TRBD2. The sample consisted of blood. The clonotype was recovered from a woman aged 18-35 years with Graves' ophthalmopathy. The CDR3 nucleotides read TGCAGTGCTAGAGATGAACCTAGCGGGAGGATTGAGCAGTTCTTC. As protein: CSARDEPSGRIEQFF.